This T cell receptor beta chain was observed in a study of graft-versus-host responses after intestinal transplantation. Study summary: The recipients all started with anti-thymocyte globulin induction and then took tacrolimus and steroids for roughly 3 years.

This CDR3 has 14 amino acids. The ends were cut back, 1 base at V and 7 bases at J, with 10 bases in the middle. The germline V gene encodes CDR1 LGHNA and CDR2 YNFKEQ. Study results and caveats: There were GvH clones found in recipient marrow, and some of them appeared first in ileum or blood. An association linked early post-transplant HvG declines with peak circulating GvH clone levels.

A note on this clone: The antigen remains unidentified.

TCRdb's table, derived via immunoSEQ multiplex PCR, lists solely in-frame clones and lacks some. The profile shows around 110,000 clones, roughly 87% of them singletons. The TCR originated in a human donor who was the organ donor for an intestinal transplant. The specimen comprised unstimulated CD4+ T cells sorted from spleen or lymph node cells, sampled before transplant. The gene calls are TRBV4-2 and TRBJ2-2; no definite D call. The CDR3 loop reads CASSQAVGFGELFF. The CDR3 bases are TGTGCCAGCAGCCAAGCGGTGGGGTTCGGGGAGCTGTTTTTT.